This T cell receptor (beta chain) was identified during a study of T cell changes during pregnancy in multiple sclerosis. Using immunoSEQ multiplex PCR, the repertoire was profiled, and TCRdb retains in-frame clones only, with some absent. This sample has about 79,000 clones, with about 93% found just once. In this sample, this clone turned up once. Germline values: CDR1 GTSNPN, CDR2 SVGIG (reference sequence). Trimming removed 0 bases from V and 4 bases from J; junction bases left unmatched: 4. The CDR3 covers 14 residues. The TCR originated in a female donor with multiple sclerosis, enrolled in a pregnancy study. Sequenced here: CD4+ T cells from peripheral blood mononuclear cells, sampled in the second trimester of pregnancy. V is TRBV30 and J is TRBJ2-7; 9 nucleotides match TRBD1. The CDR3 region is CAWSVDRGLYEQYF. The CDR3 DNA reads TGTGCCTGGAGTGTGGACAGGGGTCTGTACGAGCAGTACTTC.